These T cell receptor beta chains were read from a single sample in a study of blood T cell repertoires in COVID-19. Generated by immunoSEQ multiplex PCR, the TCRdb table keeps only in-frame clones and is missing some. The sample carries about 280,000 clones, over 75% recorded once. Source material: peripheral blood. The receptor set was obtained from a man in his fifties with active or convalescent COVID-19. Each CDR3 is given with its conserved first and last residue. The D gene is left open where the match is weak. Part of the rows lack a size; the others show once, few, many or a class for expanded clones.

D: TRBD1
J: TRBJ1-3
size: few
V: TRBV4-1
length: 16
CDR3: CASSRVQGGSGNTIYF
DNA: TGCGCCAGCAGCCGCGTCCAGGGGGGCTCTGGAAACACCATATATTTT

D: -
J: TRBJ1-2
size: few
V: TRBV30
length: 11
CDR3: CAWRREKGYTF
DNA: TGTGCCTGGAGGCGGGAGAAAGGCTACACCTTC

D: -
J: TRBJ1-1
size: -
V: TRBV19
length: 13
CDR3: CASSIDQVTEAFF
DNA: TGTGCCAGTAGTATAGATCAGGTCACTGAAGCTTTCTTT

D: -
J: TRBJ1-6
size: -
V: TRBV5-6
length: 16
CDR3: CASRPLRGGNNSPLHF
DNA: TGTGCCAGCCGACCCTTGCGGGGGGGTAATAATTCACCCCTCCACTTT

D: TRBD1
J: TRBJ1-2
size: -
V: TRBV30
length: 14
CDR3: CAWRQGPSRGGYTF
DNA: TGTGCCTGGCGACAGGGACCTTCTCGAGGGGGCTACACCTTC

D: -
J: TRBJ2-7
size: -
V: TRBV5-1
length: 15
CDR3: CASSSTGGGYYEQYF
DNA: TGCGCCAGCAGCTCCACAGGGGGGGGATACTACGAGCAGTACTTC

D: TRBD2
J: TRBJ2-7
size: -
V: TRBV11-1
length: 14
CDR3: CASSLLAGGQEQYF
DNA: TGTGCCAGCAGCTTACTAGCGGGAGGGCAAGAGCAGTACTTC

D: -
J: TRBJ2-2
size: -
V: TRBV3-1/TRBV3-2
length: 14
CDR3: CASSRGLGTGELFF
DNA: TGTGCCAGCAGCCGCGGGCTGGGCACCGGGGAGCTGTTTTTT

D: TRBD1
J: TRBJ1-1
size: few
V: TRBV4-3
length: 14
CDR3: CASSQRQGDAEAFF
DNA: TGCGCCAGCAGCCAGAGACAGGGGGACGCTGAAGCTTTCTTT

D: -
J: TRBJ2-7
size: -
V: TRBV19
length: 13
CDR3: CASSRGQTYEQYF
DNA: TGTGCCAGTAGTAGAGGGCAGACCTACGAGCAGTACTTC

D: -
J: TRBJ2-3
size: -
V: TRBV15
length: 15
CDR3: CATSRDLDGTDTQYF
DNA: TGTGCCACCAGCAGAGATCTAGACGGCACAGATACGCAGTATTTT

D: TRBD1
J: TRBJ2-7
size: few
V: TRBV13
length: 17
CDR3: CASSLRSAGQGAEEQYF
DNA: TGTGCCAGCAGCTTAAGATCCGCGGGACAGGGGGCGGAGGAGCAGTACTTC

D: TRBD1
J: TRBJ2-7
size: -
V: TRBV30
length: 14
CDR3: CAWSLGTGAYEQYF
DNA: TGTGCCTGGAGTCTCGGGACAGGGGCCTACGAGCAGTACTTC

D: -
J: TRBJ1-5
size: once
V: TRBV5-8
length: 17
CDR3: CASSLGGFRLGNQPQHF
DNA: TGTGCCAGCAGCTTGGGCGGTTTTAGGCTGGGCAATCAGCCCCAGCATTTT

D: TRBD2
J: TRBJ2-1
size: -
V: TRBV6-5
length: 15
CDR3: CASSNPLAAWNEQFF
DNA: TGTGCCAGCAGCAATCCGCTAGCGGCCTGGAATGAGCAGTTCTTC

D: -
J: TRBJ1-5
size: -
V: TRBV24-1
length: 13
CDR3: CATSSDPGQPQHF
DNA: TGTGCCACCAGTTCAGACCCGGGGCAGCCCCAGCATTTT

D: TRBD1
J: TRBJ2-5
size: -
V: TRBV15
length: 22
CDR3: CATSRDRSLGQGASLYQETQYF
DNA: TGTGCCACCAGCAGAGATAGGAGCCTCGGACAGGGGGCATCTTTGTACCAAGAGACCCAGTACTTC

D: -
J: TRBJ2-2
size: -
V: TRBV7-3
length: 15
CDR3: CASSLTGGDTGELFF
DNA: TGTGCCAGCAGCTTAACCGGTGGAGACACCGGGGAGCTGTTTTTT

D: -
J: TRBJ2-7
size: -
V: TRBV7-8
length: 12
CDR3: CASSFSGNEQYF
DNA: TGTGCCAGCAGCTTTTCAGGGAACGAGCAGTACTTC

D: -
J: TRBJ2-3
size: -
V: TRBV12-3/TRBV12-4
length: 13
CDR3: CASVQVGAAAQYF
DNA: TGTGCCAGCGTCCAGGTGGGAGCAGCGGCGCAGTATTTT

D: TRBD1
J: TRBJ1-2
size: once
V: TRBV25-1
length: 14
CDR3: CASSRDRRLYGYTF
DNA: TGTGCCAGCAGTCGGGACAGGCGGCTCTATGGCTACACCTTC

D: -
J: TRBJ2-7
size: -
V: TRBV11-1
length: 13
CDR3: CASSLAAVSEQYF
DNA: TGTGCCAGCAGCTTAGCGGCAGTCTCCGAGCAGTACTTC

D: -
J: TRBJ2-7
size: -
V: TRBV5-1
length: 14
CDR3: CASSPGFPSYEQYF
DNA: TGCGCCAGCAGCCCCGGGTTCCCATCCTACGAGCAGTACTTC

D: TRBD1
J: TRBJ2-2
size: -
V: TRBV30
length: 15
CDR3: CALNRGPRGTGELFF
DNA: TGTGCCTTGAATAGGGGGCCGAGGGGGACCGGGGAGCTGTTTTTT